A selection of T cell receptor beta chains follows, all from one sample in a study of blood T cell repertoires in COVID-19. Produced via immunoSEQ multiplex PCR; TCRdb's table is partial and in-frame only. The sample includes about 320,000 clones, over 70% of them seen just once. Specimen: PBMCs or T cells enriched from blood (not recorded which). Receptors originate from a man younger than 45 who had recovered from COVID-19. Both conserved end residues are part of each CDR3. D genes are given only for firm matches. Not every row has a clone size; where given, it reads once, few, many or a size class.

d_call,clone_size,j_call,v_call,cdr3_nt,cdr3_aa
-,-,TRBJ1-4,TRBV10-3,TGTGCCATCAGTGACTCCCAGGGGAAACTGTTTTTT,CAISDSQGKLFF
TRBD1,-,TRBJ2-7,TRBV11-1,TGTGCCAGCAGCTCCCGGGACAGGGGTTACGAGCAGTACTTC,CASSSRDRGYEQYF
-,once,TRBJ2-5,TRBV12-3/TRBV12-4,TGTGCCAGCAGTTTGAGGGACGGGGGGACCCAGTACTTC,CASSLRDGGTQYF
-,-,TRBJ1-6,TRBV10-2,TGCGCCAGCAATTCCGGGACATCCCACTATAATTCACCCCTCCACTTT,CASNSGTSHYNSPLHF
-,-,TRBJ1-2,TRBV18,TGTGCCAGCTCACCTCTCCCCGGGACAACCTATGGCTACACCTTC,CASSPLPGTTYGYTF
-,-,TRBJ2-2,TRBV24-1,TGTGCCACCAGTGATAACGGGGGGCACACCGGGGAGCTGTTTTTT,CATSDNGGHTGELFF
-,-,TRBJ2-3,TRBV11-2,TGTGCCAGCAGCTTAGGGCCCCTCGGGACTTTTAACACAGATACGCAGTATTTT,CASSLGPLGTFNTDTQYF
TRBD1,-,TRBJ1-2,TRBV28,TGTGCCAGCAGTTTAGGGACAGGGCTCCCCTATGGCTACACCTTC,CASSLGTGLPYGYTF
-,-,TRBJ1-6,TRBV2,-,CASSTSDRANSPLHF
TRBD1,-,TRBJ2-2,TRBV7-9,TGTGCCAGCAGCCTCAGGGGGTTGGACACCGGGGAGCTGTTTTTT,CASSLRGLDTGELFF
TRBD1,-,TRBJ1-5,TRBV10-3,TGTGCCATCAGTGAGTTTTTTGGGACAGGGGATCAGCCCCAGCATTTT,CAISEFFGTGDQPQHF
-,-,TRBJ2-5,TRBV24-1,TGTGCCACCAGTGATTCGGGGTCCCGGGTAGAAGAGACCCAGTACTTC,CATSDSGSRVEETQYF
-,once,TRBJ2-1,TRBV6-4,TGTGCCAGCAGTGACTCCTCCGGGACTGCCGGGGAGCAGTTCTTC,CASSDSSGTAGEQFF
TRBD2,once,TRBJ2-5,TRBV2,TGTGCCAGCAGTGAGGGGGGGATTGCCCGAGAGACCCAGTACTTC,CASSEGGIARETQYF
TRBD1,few,TRBJ1-6,TRBV7-9,TGTGCCAGCAGCTTGACACGGGACAGAAATTCACCCCTCCACTTT,CASSLTRDRNSPLHF
-,-,TRBJ2-7,TRBV9,TGTGCCAGCAGCGTAGCGGTGGGCCCCTACGAGCAGTACTTC,CASSVAVGPYEQYF
TRBD1,-,TRBJ2-7,TRBV13,TGTGCCAGCAGCTCACGGGGGACAGGCCCCTTGAAACCCTACGAGCAGTACTTC,CASSSRGTGPLKPYEQYF
-,-,TRBJ1-6,TRBV7-8,TGTGCCAGCAGCTTATCCGCGAATTCACCCCTCCACTTT,CASSLSANSPLHF
-,-,TRBJ2-7,TRBV20-1,TGCAGTGCTAGTTTAGCGGACTACGAGCAGTACTTC,CSASLADYEQYF
-,-,TRBJ2-3,TRBV27,TGTGCCAGCAGTGATTTATCCAGACACACAGATACGCAGTATTTT,CASSDLSRHTDTQYF
TRBD1,-,TRBJ1-2,TRBV28,TGTGCCAGCAGAGCCCCGGGACAGGGCCCTAACTATGGCTACACCTTC,CASRAPGQGPNYGYTF
-,-,TRBJ1-2,TRBV7-9,TGTGCCAGCGGACTCCTGGAGAGCGGCTACACCTTC,CASGLLESGYTF
TRBD1,-,TRBJ2-1,TRBV19,TGTGCCAGTAGTATAATCAGGGGGCTGTGGGATGAGCAGTTCTTC,CASSIIRGLWDEQFF
-,-,TRBJ2-7,TRBV2,TGTGCCAGCTATGAGACGGGATCCTACGAGCAGTACTTC,CASYETGSYEQYF
-,-,TRBJ2-2,TRBV6-5,TGTGCCAGCAGTTACAGCTACACCGGGGAGCTGTTTTTT,CASSYSYTGELFF
-,-,TRBJ2-2,TRBV30,TGTGCCTGGAAGTATCAGCGGGTGTACACCGGGGAGCTGTTTTTT,CAWKYQRVYTGELFF
-,-,TRBJ2-3,TRBV19,TGTGCCAGTAGTATAACCGCGTTACGGACAGATACGCAGTATTTT,CASSITALRTDTQYF
-,-,TRBJ2-3,TRBV24-1,TGTGCCACCAGTGATTTTCCAGCGACAGATACGCAGTATTTT,CATSDFPATDTQYF
-,-,TRBJ2-7,TRBV10-1,TGCGCCAGCAGTGAGCAGGGAAAGCAGTACTTC,CASSEQGKQYF
-,-,TRBJ2-7,TRBV11-2,TGTGCCAGCAGCTTAGACCTCAAAGCCCCGCAGTACTTC,CASSLDLKAPQYF
-,-,TRBJ1-2,TRBV5-6,TGTGCCAGCAGCTTGGGTGAGGGTAGAGTCGGAGGCTACACCTTC,CASSLGEGRVGGYTF
TRBD1,-,TRBJ1-5,TRBV5-6,TGTGCCAGCAGCTCCGGGACAGGCTCGAAACCCCAGCATTTT,CASSSGTGSKPQHF
-,-,TRBJ1-2,TRBV30,TGTGCCTGGACCAGCATCCAGGGGATCTATGGCTACACCTTC,CAWTSIQGIYGYTF
-,-,TRBJ1-4,TRBV5-5,TGTGCCAGCAGCTTGGACTTAGCCCTTCCGGGTGAAAAACTGTTTTTT,CASSLDLALPGEKLFF
-,-,TRBJ1-5,TRBV6-5,TGTGCCAGCAGTTACTCCTTTAATCAGCCCCAGCATTTT,CASSYSFNQPQHF
TRBD1,few,TRBJ1-5,TRBV12-3/TRBV12-4,TGTGCCAGCAGTTGGGACAGGGGGCAGCCCCAGCATTTT,CASSWDRGQPQHF
-,-,TRBJ2-7,TRBV10-2,TGCGCCAGCAGTGTAGGGAGCGGCTACGAGCAGTACTTC,CASSVGSGYEQYF
-,-,TRBJ1-2,TRBV25-1,TGTGCCAGCAGTGAAAGGGGTTATAACTATGGCTACACCTTC,CASSERGYNYGYTF
-,-,TRBJ1-6,TRBV20-1,TGCAGTGCTAGTCCAGGGTCCTATTCACCCCTCCACTTT,CSASPGSYSPLHF
TRBD1,-,TRBJ2-3,TRBV12-5,TGTGCTAGTGGTCCGGGACAGGGTCGAAATACGCAGTATTTT,CASGPGQGRNTQYF
TRBD1,-,TRBJ2-2,TRBV19,TGTGCCAGTAGGGTGGGACAGGGAGACACCGGGGAGCTGTTTTTT,CASRVGQGDTGELFF
-,-,TRBJ1-1,TRBV10-1,TGCGCCAGCAGTTTATGGAGAGAAGGCACTGAAGCTTTCTTT,CASSLWREGTEAFF
TRBD1,-,TRBJ1-5,TRBV12-3/TRBV12-4,TGTGCCAGCACCACACAGGGGGGTCAGCCCCAGCATTTT,CASTTQGGQPQHF
TRBD2,-,TRBJ2-7,TRBV30,TGTGCCTGGACTAGCGGGAACTACGAGCAGTACTTC,CAWTSGNYEQYF
-,-,TRBJ2-7,TRBV4-1,TGCGCCAGCGGACCCCAGCAGGGCTTCTCCTACGAGCAGTACTTC,CASGPQQGFSYEQYF
-,-,TRBJ2-1,TRBV19,TGTGCCAGTAGTCCCGCCAGCTCCTACAATGAGCAGTTCTTC,CASSPASSYNEQFF
-,-,TRBJ1-1,TRBV6-5,TGTGCCAGCAGTTACTCCCAGGCAGGGAACACTGAAGCTTTCTTT,CASSYSQAGNTEAFF
TRBD1,-,TRBJ2-2,TRBV10-3,TGTGCCATCAGCGCTTTGGGACAGGGGACCGGGGAGCTGTTTTTT,CAISALGQGTGELFF
TRBD1,-,TRBJ2-7,TRBV19,TGTGCCAGTAGTTACGTGCTTGGGACAGGGAGCTACGAGCAGTACTTC,CASSYVLGTGSYEQYF
TRBD2,-,TRBJ2-3,TRBV9,TGTGCCAGCAGCCCAGGCGGGACTAGCGACTATACGCAGTATTTT,CASSPGGTSDYTQYF
TRBD1,-,TRBJ1-1,TRBV5-1,TGCGCCAGCAGCATCCAAGACAGGGGGCTTGACACTGAAGCTTTCTTT,CASSIQDRGLDTEAFF
TRBD1,-,TRBJ1-2,TRBV27,TGTGCCAGCAGTTCGGACAGGGGGGCAGGCTACACCTTC,CASSSDRGAGYTF
TRBD1,-,TRBJ1-1,TRBV5-1,TGCGCCAGCAGCCTCACTACAGGGGACGGGGCGAACACTGAAGCTTTCTTT,CASSLTTGDGANTEAFF
-,-,TRBJ2-1,TRBV11-2,TGTGCCAGCAGCCCGGCCCAGGGAAAACGGGATGAGCAGTTCTTC,CASSPAQGKRDEQFF
-,-,TRBJ1-5,TRBV25-1,TGTGCCAGCAGTGACGCTTTCGGGCAGCCCCAGCATTTT,CASSDAFGQPQHF
-,-,TRBJ1-2,TRBV2,TGTGCCAGCAGTGCCGGGGAAGGGTATGGCTACACCTTC,CASSAGEGYGYTF
TRBD1,-,TRBJ1-5,TRBV28,TGTGCCAGCAGCCATAGGGACAGGGGGCGCGGGCAGCCCCAGCATTTT,CASSHRDRGRGQPQHF
-,-,TRBJ1-6,TRBV5-1,TGCGCCAGCAGCTTGGCAGAAAGCTCCTATAATTCACCCCTCCACTTT,CASSLAESSYNSPLHF
-,-,TRBJ2-7,TRBV5-1,TGCGCCAGCAGCTTGGTACCCGCCGAACAGCCTTACGAGCAGTACTTC,CASSLVPAEQPYEQYF
-,-,TRBJ1-6,TRBV7-9,TGTGCCAGCAGCTTAGAGAGTGATTCACCCCTCCACTTT,CASSLESDSPLHF